This T cell receptor (beta chain) was found in a study of OX40 agonist ivuxolimab in advanced cancers. Study-wide results and caveats: There was clonal expansion of CD4+ and CD8+ blood T cells by week 6 at 0.1 to 3.0 mg/kg.

The V gene lost 0 bases and the J gene lost 11 bases, with 16 bases spanning the gap. CDR1 is MNHNS and CDR2 is SASEGT in the germline V gene. The length of the CDR3 is 14 residues. The data were produced by immunoSEQ multiplex PCR, yet TCRdb's version contains in-frame clones alone and is incomplete. The sample lists around 50,000 clones, roughly 79% occurring once. Concerning this clone: No antigen is known for it.

The source of this sequence is an adult with an advanced solid tumor such as melanoma, head and neck, liver or kidney cancer. The material sequenced was CD4+ or CD8+ T cells sorted from blood, taken in a trial of the OX40 agonist ivuxolimab. V is TRBV6-1 and J is TRBJ1-1; D might be TRBD1 (5 bases). The CDR3 nucleotides are TGTGCCAGCAGTGAAGCTGGGGGTCCCCGAGGGGCTTTCTTT. Amino acid sequence: CASSEAGGPRGAFF.